The rows below give T cell receptor beta chains drawn from one sample of a study of cytomegalovirus exposure and HLA in healthy donors. TCRdb keeps only in-frame clones here, not all; method: immunoSEQ multiplex PCR. The table has around 250,000 clones, nearly 90% seen once. Sequenced input: PBMCs. These receptors were collected from a woman between 18 and 30 years old in good health and CMV-seronegative. CDR3s include the opening cysteine and the closing phenylalanine or tryptophan. A D gene is named only where the DNA matches it firmly. The listing skips clone size in some rows; elsewhere it reads once, few, many or a size class.

abundance	d_gene	v_gene	j_gene	CDR3nt	CDR3aa
.	.	TRBV7-9	TRBJ2-2	TGTGCCAGCAGCTTCCGCGAGGCCACCGGGGAGCTGTTTTTT	CASSFREATGELFF
.	TRBD2	TRBV4-1	TRBJ2-3	TGCGCCAGCAGCCAGGGCCCTTGGCGGGGGGGCCAAACAGATACGCAGTATTTT	CASSQGPWRGGQTDTQYF
.	TRBD1	TRBV5-1	TRBJ1-2	TGCGCCAGCAGCTCGGGACAGGGTATTAGTGGCTACACCTTC	CASSSGQGISGYTF
once	.	TRBV6-5	TRBJ1-2	TGTGCCAGCAGTCCTGACAGCAACTATGGCTACACCTTC	CASSPDSNYGYTF
.	TRBD2	TRBV6-5	TRBJ2-7	TGTGCCAGCAGTTACTCTAGCGGGGTCTCTATGGAGCAGTACTTC	CASSYSSGVSMEQYF
.	TRBD1	TRBV28	TRBJ1-4	TGTGCCAGCAGGACGACAGGGGTGACGGAAAAACTGTTTTTT	CASRTTGVTEKLFF
.	.	TRBV7-2	TRBJ1-3	TGTGCCAGCAGCTTTGTTCCAGCGTACTCTGGAAACACCATATATTTT	CASSFVPAYSGNTIYF
.	.	TRBV11-2	TRBJ2-3	TGTGCCAGCAGCTTAGGATACAGAGATACGCAGTATTTT	CASSLGYRDTQYF
few	.	TRBV11-2	TRBJ2-7	TGTGCCAGCAGCTTACAGGTCCAAACGGGAGAGCAGTACTTC	CASSLQVQTGEQYF
.	TRBD1	TRBV2	TRBJ2-3	TGTGCCAGCAGCCGAACCGGGACAGGGTATGGAGATACGCAGTATTTT	CASSRTGTGYGDTQYF
.	.	TRBV7-2	TRBJ2-3	TGTGCCAGCAGCTTAGGTTTGCGGGGCAGCACAGATACGCAGTATTTT	CASSLGLRGSTDTQYF
.	TRBD2	TRBV27	TRBJ2-2	TGTGCCAGCAGTTTACCCCTAGCGGAGGCCGGGGAGCTGTTTTTT	CASSLPLAEAGELFF
.	.	TRBV7-6	TRBJ1-5	TGTGCCAGCAGCCCTGACGGGGGATTGGGTCAGCCCCAGCATTTT	CASSPDGGLGQPQHF
.	.	TRBV7-8	TRBJ2-1	TGTGCCAGCAGGATGGTAGTTCCCTACAATGAGCAGTTCTTC	CASRMVVPYNEQFF
.	.	TRBV5-1	TRBJ2-3	TGCGCCAGCAGCTTGGAAATCGACTCCACAGATACGCAGTATTTT	CASSLEIDSTDTQYF
.	.	TRBV19	TRBJ1-3	TGTGCCAGTAGTGCCCGACAGGCCCTCTCTGGAAACACCATATATTTT	CASSARQALSGNTIYF
.	TRBD2	TRBV28	TRBJ2-1	TGTGCCAGCAACGGGAGGTACAATGAGCAGTTCTTC	CASNGRYNEQFF
.	TRBD1	TRBV19	TRBJ1-1	TGTGCCAGTAGTTGGACAGGGGCCCAGAACACTGAAGCTTTCTTT	CASSWTGAQNTEAFF
.	TRBD1	TRBV29-1	TRBJ2-1	TGCAGCAACCGACAGGGTGGGAATGAGCAGTTCTTC	CSNRQGGNEQFF
.	TRBD2	TRBV6-1	TRBJ2-2	TGTGCCAGCAGTGGAACTACCGGGACTAGCGGGGTGAACACCGGGGAGCTGTTTTTT	CASSGTTGTSGVNTGELFF
.	TRBD2	TRBV18	TRBJ2-1	TGTGCCAGCTCACGACGAGCCGGGACTAGCGGGGACAATGAGCAGTTCTTC	CASSRRAGTSGDNEQFF
.	.	TRBV27	TRBJ1-3	TGTGCCAGCAGTCAACCAGGAGGAAACACCATATATTTT	CASSQPGGNTIYF
few	.	TRBV7-8	TRBJ2-7	TGTGCCAGCAGCTTTCCCCGAATCAGAACCTACGAGCAGTACTTC	CASSFPRIRTYEQYF
.	TRBD2	TRBV2	TRBJ2-3	TGTGCCGTCTCTACCCGCAGACTAGCGGGGGGAACAGATACGCAGTATTTT	CAVSTRRLAGGTDTQYF
.	.	TRBV9	TRBJ1-1	TGTGCCAGCAGCCCCAGACAGGTGCTCACTGAAGCTTTCTTT	CASSPRQVLTEAFF
.	TRBD1	TRBV27	TRBJ1-5	TGTGCCAGCAGTTTACAGGGGGAAACCAATCAGCCCCAGCATTTT	CASSLQGETNQPQHF
.	.	TRBV6-4	TRBJ2-3	TGTGCCAGCAGTTATAGTTTGGTCGATACGCAGTATTTT	CASSYSLVDTQYF
.	.	TRBV9	TRBJ1-1	TGTGCCAGCAGTAAATACAGGGTCAGCTCTGAAGCTTTCTTT	CASSKYRVSSEAFF
.	.	TRBV9	TRBJ2-7	TGTGCCAGCAGCGTAGCCCCCCACAGGGAAGGTAGCCACGAGCAGTACTTC	CASSVAPHREGSHEQYF